This T cell receptor (beta chain) was sequenced in a study of metastatic and nonmetastatic thyroid tumors. CDR3 length equals 13 residues. Germline V gene sequence: CDR1 ENHRY, CDR2 SYGVKD. The ends were cut back, 4 bases at V and 3 bases at J, with 10 bases in the middle. Among the patients, none had received any treatment before thyroid surgery. This clone has ten or more counts. Under the authors' procedure: A classifier for distant metastasis in papillary thyroid cancer was constructed using CDR3 differences observed across clinicopathological groups. MiXCR was used by TCRdb to re-call the PCR reads. The V and J calls shown here were made by TCRdb, not taken from the authors' results. The table lists fewer than 7,500 clones, 15% to 20% of them singletons.

Sequencing input: adjacent normal tissue. The chain links TRBV10-3 to TRBJ2-7; TRBD1 might be the D (6 bases). The TCR sequence derives from a male donor with papillary thyroid cancer or a benign thyroid nodule (not recorded which). Some clones in this sample may be carry-over from other donors' samples. The DNA for the CDR3 is TGTGCCATCAGTGCCACAGGGTACTACGAGCAGTACGTC. This codes for CAISATGYYEQYV.